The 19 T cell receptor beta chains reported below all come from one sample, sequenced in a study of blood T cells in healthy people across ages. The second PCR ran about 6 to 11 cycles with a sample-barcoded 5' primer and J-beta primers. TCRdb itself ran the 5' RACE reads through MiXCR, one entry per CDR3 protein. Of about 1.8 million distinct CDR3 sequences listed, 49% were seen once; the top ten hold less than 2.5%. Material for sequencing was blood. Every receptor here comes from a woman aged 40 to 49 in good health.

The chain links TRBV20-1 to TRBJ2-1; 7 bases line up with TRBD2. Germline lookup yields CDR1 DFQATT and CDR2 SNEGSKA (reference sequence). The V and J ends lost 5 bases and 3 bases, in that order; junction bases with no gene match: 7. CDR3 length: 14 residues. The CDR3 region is CSAPLRDYYNEQFF. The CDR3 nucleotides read TGCAGTGCTCCGTTGAGGGACTACTACAATGAGCAGTTCTTC.

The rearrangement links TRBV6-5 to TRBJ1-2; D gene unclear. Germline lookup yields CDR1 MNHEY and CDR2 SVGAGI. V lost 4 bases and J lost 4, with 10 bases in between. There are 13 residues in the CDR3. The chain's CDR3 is CASSSQPLYGYTF. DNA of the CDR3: TGTGCCAGCAGTTCACAACCACTCTATGGCTACACCTTC.

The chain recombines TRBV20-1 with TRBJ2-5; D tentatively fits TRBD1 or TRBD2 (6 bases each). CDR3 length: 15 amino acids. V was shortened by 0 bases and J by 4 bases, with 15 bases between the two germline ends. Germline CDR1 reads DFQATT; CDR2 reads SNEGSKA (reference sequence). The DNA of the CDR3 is TGCAGTGCTAGAGATGGTCCGGGGGCTCGAGAGACCCAGTACTTC. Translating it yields CSARDGPGARETQYF.

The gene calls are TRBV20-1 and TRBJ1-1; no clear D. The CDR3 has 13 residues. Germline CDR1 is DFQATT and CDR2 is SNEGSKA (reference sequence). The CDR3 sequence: CSAYGVASTEAFF. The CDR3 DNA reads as TGCAGCGCCTACGGGGTTGCTTCCACTGAAGCTTTCTTT.

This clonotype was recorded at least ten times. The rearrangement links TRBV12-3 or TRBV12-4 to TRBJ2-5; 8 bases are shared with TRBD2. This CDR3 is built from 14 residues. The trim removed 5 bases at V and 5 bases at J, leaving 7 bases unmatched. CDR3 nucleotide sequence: TGTGCCAGCAGTCCCGGGGGGGCGAGGGAGACCCAGTACTTC. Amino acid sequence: CASSPGGARETQYF.

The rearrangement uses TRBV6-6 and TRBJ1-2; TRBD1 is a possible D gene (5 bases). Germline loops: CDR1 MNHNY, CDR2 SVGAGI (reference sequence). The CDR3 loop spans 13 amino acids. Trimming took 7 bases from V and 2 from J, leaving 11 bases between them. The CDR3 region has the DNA TGTGCCAGCATTTCGGGACTGAACTATGGCTACACCTTC. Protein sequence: CASISGLNYGYTF.

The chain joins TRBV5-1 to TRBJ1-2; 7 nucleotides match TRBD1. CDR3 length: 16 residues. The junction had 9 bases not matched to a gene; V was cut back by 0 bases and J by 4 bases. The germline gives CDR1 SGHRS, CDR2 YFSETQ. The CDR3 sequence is CASSLDRGDHPYGYTF. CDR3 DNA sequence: TGCGCCAGCAGCTTGGACAGGGGCGACCATCCCTATGGCTACACCTTC. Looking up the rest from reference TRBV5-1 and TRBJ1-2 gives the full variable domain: KAGVTQTPRYLIKTRGQQVTLSCSPISGHRSVSWYQQTPGQGLQFLFEYFSETQRNKGNFPGRFSGRQFSNSRSEMNVSTLELGDSALYLCASSLDRGDHPYGYTFGSGTRLTVV.

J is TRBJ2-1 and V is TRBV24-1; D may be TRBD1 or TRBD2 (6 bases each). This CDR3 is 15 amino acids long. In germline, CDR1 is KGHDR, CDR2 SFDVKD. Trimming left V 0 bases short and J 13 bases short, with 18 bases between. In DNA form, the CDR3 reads TGTGCCACCAGTGATTTGCTAGGGGGGTTGGAGACCCAGTTCTTC. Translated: CATSDLLGGLETQFF.

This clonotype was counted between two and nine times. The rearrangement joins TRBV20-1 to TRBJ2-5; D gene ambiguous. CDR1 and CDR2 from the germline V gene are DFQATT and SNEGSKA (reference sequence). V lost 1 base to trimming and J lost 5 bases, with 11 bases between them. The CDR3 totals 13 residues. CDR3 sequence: CSARATISETQYF. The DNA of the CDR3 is TGCAGTGCTAGAGCCACTATATCGGAGACCCAGTACTTC.

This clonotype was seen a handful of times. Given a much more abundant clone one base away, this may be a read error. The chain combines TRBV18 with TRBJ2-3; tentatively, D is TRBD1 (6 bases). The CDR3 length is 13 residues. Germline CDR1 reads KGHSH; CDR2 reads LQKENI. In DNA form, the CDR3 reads TGTACCAGCTCACCACAGGGCGCAGATACGCAGTATTTT. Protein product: CTSSPQGADTQYF. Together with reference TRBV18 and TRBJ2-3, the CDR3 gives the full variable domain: NAGVMQNPRHLVRRRGQEARLRCSPMKGHSHVYWYRQLPEEGLKFMVYLQKENIIDESGMPKERFSAEFPKEGPSILRIQQVVRGDSAAYFCTSSPQGADTQYFGPGTRLTVL.

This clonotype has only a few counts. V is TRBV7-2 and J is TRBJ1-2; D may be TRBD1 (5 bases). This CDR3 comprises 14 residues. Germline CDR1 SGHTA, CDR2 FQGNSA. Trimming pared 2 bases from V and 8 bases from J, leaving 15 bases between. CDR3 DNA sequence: TGTGCCAGCAGCTTACAGGGCGCGGAGAAGGGCTACACCTTC. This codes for CASSLQGAEKGYTF.

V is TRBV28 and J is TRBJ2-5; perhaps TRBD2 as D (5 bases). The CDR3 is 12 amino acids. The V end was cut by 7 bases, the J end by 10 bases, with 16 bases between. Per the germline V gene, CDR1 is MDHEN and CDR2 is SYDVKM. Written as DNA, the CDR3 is TGTGCCAGCACAACTGGATCGGGAAGCCAGTACTTC. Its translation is CASTTGSGSQYF. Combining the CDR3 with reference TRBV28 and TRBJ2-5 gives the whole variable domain DVKVTQSSRYLVKRTGEKVFLECVQDMDHENMFWYRQDPGLGLRLIYFSYDVKMKEKGDIPEGYSVSREKKERFSLILESASTNQTSMYLCASTTGSGSQYFGPGTRLLVL.

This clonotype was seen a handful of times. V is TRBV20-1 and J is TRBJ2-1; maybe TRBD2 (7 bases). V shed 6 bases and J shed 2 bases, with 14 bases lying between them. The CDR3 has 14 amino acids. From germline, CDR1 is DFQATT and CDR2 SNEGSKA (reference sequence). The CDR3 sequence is CSASGGLPYNEQFF. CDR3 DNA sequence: TGCAGTGCCTCCGGGGGGCTTCCCTACAATGAGCAGTTCTTC.

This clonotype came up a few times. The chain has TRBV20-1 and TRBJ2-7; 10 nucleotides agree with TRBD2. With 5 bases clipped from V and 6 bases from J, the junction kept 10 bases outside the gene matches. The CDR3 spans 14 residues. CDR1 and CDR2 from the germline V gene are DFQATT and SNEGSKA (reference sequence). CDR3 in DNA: TGCAGTGCTCCTCAGCGGGGGGGCCACCGCGAGCAGTACTTC. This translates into CSAPQRGGHREQYF.

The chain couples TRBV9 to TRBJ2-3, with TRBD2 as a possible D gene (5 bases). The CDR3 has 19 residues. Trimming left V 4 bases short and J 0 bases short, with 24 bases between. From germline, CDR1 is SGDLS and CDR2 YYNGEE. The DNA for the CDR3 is TGTGCCAGCAGCCCGCAACTCCGGGAAACGATTTCTAGCACAGATACGCAGTATTTT. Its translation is CASSPQLRETISSTDTQYF. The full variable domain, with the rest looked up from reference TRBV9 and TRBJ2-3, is DSGVTQTPKHLITATGQRVTLRCSPRSGDLSVYWYQQSLDQGLQFLIQYYNGEERAKGNILERFSAQQFPDLHSELNLSSLELGDSALYFCASSPQLRETISSTDTQYFGPGTRLTVL.

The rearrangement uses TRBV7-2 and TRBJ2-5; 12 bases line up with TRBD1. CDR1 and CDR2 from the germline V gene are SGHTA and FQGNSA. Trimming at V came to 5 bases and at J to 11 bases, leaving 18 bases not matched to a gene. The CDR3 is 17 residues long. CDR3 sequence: CASSRSVGDRGLLGQYF. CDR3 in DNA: TGTGCCAGCAGCCGATCAGTTGGGGACAGGGGGCTTCTCGGTCAGTACTTC. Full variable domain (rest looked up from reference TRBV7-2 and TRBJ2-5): GAGVSQSPSNKVTEKGKDVELRCDPISGHTALYWYRQSLGQGLEFLIYFQGNSAPDKSGLPSDRFSAERTGGSVSTLTIQRTQQEDSAVYLCASSRSVGDRGLLGQYFGPGTRLLVL.

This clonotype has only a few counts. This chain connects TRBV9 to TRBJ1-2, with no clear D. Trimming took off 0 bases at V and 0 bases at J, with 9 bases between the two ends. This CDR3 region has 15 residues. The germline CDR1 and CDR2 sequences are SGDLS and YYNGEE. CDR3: CASSVVRETNYGYTF. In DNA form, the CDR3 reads TGTGCCAGCAGCGTAGTGAGGGAGACTAACTATGGCTACACCTTC. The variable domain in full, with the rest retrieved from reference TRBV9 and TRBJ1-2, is DSGVTQTPKHLITATGQRVTLRCSPRSGDLSVYWYQQSLDQGLQFLIQYYNGEERAKGNILERFSAQQFPDLHSELNLSSLELGDSALYFCASSVVRETNYGYTFGSGTRLTVV.

CDR3 coding DNA: TGTGCCAGCAGCCGTCCAGGACAGGGGTACTCCTACGAGCAGTACTTC. Its protein is CASSRPGQGYSYEQYF. The gene calls are TRBV11-2 and TRBJ2-7, with TRBD1 matching 9 bases. The junction had 8 bases not matched to a gene; V was cut back by 5 bases and J by 0 bases. The CDR3 runs to 16 residues. Germline loops: CDR1 SGHAT, CDR2 FQNNGV.

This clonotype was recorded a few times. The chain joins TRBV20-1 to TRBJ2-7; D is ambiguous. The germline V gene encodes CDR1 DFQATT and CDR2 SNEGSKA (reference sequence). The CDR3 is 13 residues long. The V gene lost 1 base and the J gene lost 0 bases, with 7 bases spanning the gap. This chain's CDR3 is CSARGRSSYEQYF. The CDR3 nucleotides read TGCAGTGCTAGAGGCAGGAGCTCCTACGAGCAGTACTTC.